The clone carrying this T cell receptor (beta chain) has ten or more counts. Antigen unknown. This sample is drawn from a study of CD8 T cells in ankylosing spondylitis. Overall study findings and caveats: Reportedly, disease-linked clones are significantly enriched in ankylosing spondylitis patients' matched synovial fluid. In the blood and synovial fluid of reactive arthritis, some motif variants had been previously reported.

TCRdb processed the 5' RACE reads anew with MiXCR; each CDR3 protein has one entry. In the table there are about 300,000 distinct CDR3 sequences, roughly 12% of which are singletons. The CDR3 totals 15 residues. V lost 3 bases and J lost 1, with 9 bases in between. Germline loops: CDR1 MGHRA, CDR2 YSYEKL. The sequence derives from a female donor with ankylosing spondylitis or in good health (not recorded which). Sample: blood, either unsorted or a sorted T cell fraction (not recorded which). The chain is built from TRBV4-1 and TRBJ2-2; D might be TRBD1 (5 bases). The CDR3 is CASSQRTGNTGELFF. In nucleotides, the CDR3 is TGCGCCAGCAGCCAGAGAACAGGGAACACCGGGGAGCTGTTTTTT.